The 17 T cell receptor beta chains presented below share a single source sample, sequenced in a study of T cells in Graves' hyperthyroidism and ophthalmopathy. Amplification yielded TCR beta CDR3 regions, with RNA transcripts as the source. Researchers ran a first-round RT-PCR on the TCR CDR3 using the HTBI primer set. Each CDR3 protein gets one entry after TCRdb re-called the multiplex PCR reads with MiXCR. This table holds 350,000 to 450,000 distinct CDR3 sequences, 14% found once. Input material: blood. These receptors all come from a woman aged 55-69 years with Graves' hyperthyroidism.

This clonotype was seen a few times. The chain couples TRBV5-5 to TRBJ2-7; D gene unclear. Germline CDR1 reads SGHKS; CDR2 reads YYEKEE (reference sequence). The V and J ends lost 0 bases and 1 base respectively, with 8 bases between them. The CDR3 contains 14 residues. This CDR3 reads CASSLAAESYEQYF. In DNA, the CDR3 is TGTGCCAGCAGCTTGGCGGCGGAATCCTACGAGCAGTACTTC.

The sample holds many counts of this clonotype. This chain joins TRBV6-2 or TRBV6-3 and TRBJ1-5, with D unresolved. The CDR3 sequence is 12 residues long. Germline-derived CDR1 and CDR2 are MNHEY and SVGEGT. Deletions cut 6 bases from V and 3 bases from J, with 6 bases between. This CDR3 reads CASSRINQPQHF. The CDR3 DNA reads TGTGCCAGCAGCAGGATCAATCAGCCCCAGCATTTT.

The chain joins TRBV14 to TRBJ2-1, with D unclear. V was pared by 0 bases and J by 11 bases, with 11 bases between. The CDR3 has 13 residues. CDR1 and CDR2 from the germline V gene are SGHDN and FVKESK. The CDR3 here is CASSQDLRSQQFF. The CDR3 DNA reads as TGTGCCAGCAGCCAAGATCTAAGAAGTCAGCAGTTCTTC.

This clonotype was observed a few times. The V and J genes are TRBV6-5 and TRBJ2-7; tentative D call: TRBD1 (5 bases). This CDR3 is built from 15 residues. Germline V gene sequence: CDR1 MNHEY, CDR2 SVGAGI. The V end lost 0 bases, the J end lost 2 bases, and 11 bases lay between the germline ends. CDR3 coding DNA: TGTGCCAGCAGTTACTCAGGGGCCAGTCCCTACGAGCAGTACTTC. It yields the protein CASSYSGASPYEQYF.

This clonotype was counted a few times. The genes are TRBV6-5 and TRBJ2-2, with 10 bases that match TRBD2. Trimming cost V 2 bases and J 4 bases; bases outside gene matches: 1. The CDR3 consists of 15 residues. The germline CDR1 and CDR2 sequences are MNHEY and SVGAGI. This CDR3 is CASSYLAGATGELFF. CDR3 coding DNA: TGTGCCAGCAGTTACCTAGCGGGAGCCACCGGGGAGCTGTTTTTT.

The chain couples TRBV28 to TRBJ2-2; the D gene is possibly TRBD1 (5 bases). Trimming removed 6 bases at V and 1 base at J, with 9 bases between. The germline CDR1 and CDR2 sequences are MDHEN and SYDVKM. This CDR3 comprises 14 residues. CDR3 DNA: TGTGCCAGCAGGACCACAGGGAACACCGGGGAGCTGTTTTTT. It is translated as CASRTTGNTGELFF.

This clonotype was seen repeatedly, ten times or more. This chain joins TRBV11-2 and TRBJ2-1; TRBD2 aligns across 7 bases. V trimming: 5 bases; J trimming: 5 bases; junction bases outside the gene matches: 12. The CDR3 is 16 amino acids. Germline CDR1 SGHAT, CDR2 FQNNGV. CDR3 residues: CASSLTRLAWNNEQFF. Here the CDR3 DNA reads TGTGCCAGCAGCCTAACCCGACTAGCATGGAACAATGAGCAGTTCTTC.

This clonotype turned up a few times. The V gene is TRBV5-4, the J gene TRBJ2-1, with 12 bases fitting TRBD2. The trim removed 2 bases at V and 9 bases at J, leaving 6 bases unmatched. The CDR3 covers 15 residues. Germline V gene data show CDR1 as SGHNT and CDR2 as YYREEE (reference sequence). The CDR3 loop reads CASSLGGLAGSEQFF. Here the CDR3 DNA reads TGTGCCAGCAGCTTAGGGGGACTAGCGGGTAGTGAGCAGTTCTTC.

In this sample, this clonotype turned up many times. The chain couples TRBV12-3 or TRBV12-4 to TRBJ2-1; D might be TRBD2 (5 bases). This CDR3 comprises 14 residues. Trimming left V 6 bases short and J 10 bases short, with 19 bases between. The CDR3 DNA follows: TGTGCCAGCAGGCGAGCCCTAGCCGTAAAGGAGCAGTTCTTC. It codes for CASRRALAVKEQFF.

In its sample, this clonotype was seen a few times. The gene calls are TRBV20-1 and TRBJ1-2, with D perhaps matching TRBD1 (6 bases). Trimming stripped 0 bases from V and 7 bases from J, with 15 bases between. The CDR3 totals 14 residues. Germline V gene data show CDR1 as DFQATT and CDR2 as SNEGSKA (reference sequence). In DNA, the CDR3 is TGCAGTGCTAGAGATGGCAGGGGAGGGCTTGGCTACACCTTC. It specifies CSARDGRGGLGYTF.

This clonotype was seen more than once but under ten times. The chain is built from TRBV6-1 and TRBJ2-1; TRBD2 matches at 10 bases. J lost 6 bases, V lost 7 bases, and 12 bases had no gene match. CDR1 is MNHNS, CDR2 SASEGT, per germline. The CDR3 covers 16 residues. The CDR3 reads CASKMSRASGSNEQFF. CDR3 in DNA: TGTGCCAGCAAGATGTCTCGGGCTAGCGGGAGCAATGAGCAGTTCTTC.

The sample holds many counts of this clonotype. V usage is TRBV18 and J usage is TRBJ2-7; D is uncertain. CDR1 KGHSH and CDR2 LQKENI come from the germline V gene. This CDR3 region has 16 residues. Trimming left V 6 bases short and J 2 bases short, with 20 bases between. The CDR3 loop is CASSPDWRVSPYEQYF. Written as DNA, the CDR3 is TGTGCCAGCTCCCCAGATTGGCGCGTGAGTCCCTACGAGCAGTACTTC.

The sample holds many counts of this clonotype. This chain uses TRBV2 with TRBJ2-7; 16 nucleotides line up with TRBD2. With 6 bases clipped from V and 5 bases from J, the junction kept 10 bases outside the gene matches. There are 17 residues in the CDR3. The V gene's germline CDR1 is SNHLY and CDR2 FYNNEI. CDR3 region: CASRAGTSGRVTHEQYF. Here the CDR3 DNA reads TGTGCCAGCAGGGCCGGGACTAGCGGGAGGGTTACCCACGAGCAGTACTTC.

This clonotype was observed many times. The chain couples TRBV6-4 to TRBJ1-5; TRBD1 agrees at 7 bases. Germline V gene data show CDR1 as MRHNA and CDR2 as SNTAGT. V dropped 0 bases and J dropped 0; count of bases not matched to a gene: 17. The CDR3 contains 21 residues. This CDR3 reads CASSDSKRRTGERSSNQPQHF. CDR3 coding DNA: TGTGCCAGCAGTGACTCGAAGCGGCGGACAGGAGAACGGTCTAGCAATCAGCCCCAGCATTTT.

This chain connects TRBV30 to TRBJ1-1; no clear D. Germline V gene lookup returns CDR1 GTSNPN and CDR2 SVGIG (reference sequence). The V and J ends lost 1 base and 0 bases respectively, with 6 bases between them. The CDR3 is 13 residues long. The CDR3, as DNA: TGTGCCTGGAGTGCCTCAATGAACACTGAAGCTTTCTTT. Encoded protein: CAWSASMNTEAFF. The full variable domain, its missing parts supplied by reference TRBV30 and TRBJ1-1, is SQTIHQWPATLVQPVGSPLSLECTVEGTSNPNLYWYRQAAGRGLQLLFYSVGIGQISSEVPQNLSASRPQDRQFILSSKKLLLSDSGFYLCAWSASMNTEAFFGQGTRLTVV.

This clonotype was seen repeatedly, ten times or more. The chain uses TRBV27 and TRBJ2-3; D is uncertain. The V end was cut by 5 bases, the J end by 2 bases, with 11 bases between. Germline CDR1 and CDR2: MNHEY and SMNVEV (reference sequence). CDR3 length equals 14 residues. The CDR3: CASSPIPLTDTQYF. The DNA for the CDR3 is TGTGCCAGCAGTCCCATCCCACTCACAGATACGCAGTATTTT.

This clonotype was seen many times. The rearrangement links TRBV28 to TRBJ2-7; 8 bases align to TRBD1. Looked up from germline, CDR1 is MDHEN and CDR2 is SYDVKM. The CDR3 sequence is 14 residues long. J gave up 6 bases and V 2 bases, and 6 bases lay outside the gene matches. CDR3 protein: CASSLRQGAGEQYF. CDR3 DNA sequence: TGTGCCAGCAGTTTAAGGCAGGGGGCGGGCGAGCAGTACTTC. Drawing the rest from reference TRBV28 and TRBJ2-7, the complete variable domain is DVKVTQSSRYLVKRTGEKVFLECVQDMDHENMFWYRQDPGLGLRLIYFSYDVKMKEKGDIPEGYSVSREKKERFSLILESASTNQTSMYLCASSLRQGAGEQYFGPGTRLTVT.